What follows are 8 T cell receptor beta chains derived from one specimen sequenced in a study of blood T cells in healthy people across ages. A second about 7 to 11 cycle PCR used barcoded and J-beta primers. TCRdb called the 5' RACE reads again in MiXCR, with one record for every CDR3 protein. The table lists just under 550,000 distinct CDR3 sequences, more than 20% of them singletons. The same sample was also used in a study of T cells of mothers and their children.

What was sequenced was blood. Receptors were obtained from a boy between 10 and 17 years old in good health.

The sample holds one count of this clonotype. The chain has TRBV12-3 or TRBV12-4 and TRBJ1-1, with a weak D call TRBD1 (5 bases). This CDR3 has 13 amino acids. The V end was cut by 5 bases, the J end by 4 bases, with 11 bases between. This CDR3 reads CASSRRVSTEAFF. For the CDR3, the DNA is TGTGCCAGCAGTCGCAGGGTTTCCACTGAAGCTTTCTTT.

This clonotype has a single count. The V call is TRBV6-1, the J call TRBJ1-5; the D gene is possibly TRBD1 (6 bases). Germline V gene data show CDR1 as MNHNS and CDR2 as SASEGT. This CDR3 is built from 14 residues. Trimming cost V 4 bases and J 7 bases, with 14 bases left between them. CDR3 loop: CASSATRGDQPQHF. CDR3 coding DNA: TGTGCCAGCAGTGCGACGAGGGGGGACCAGCCCCAGCATTTT.

This chain connects TRBV12-3 or TRBV12-4 to TRBJ1-2; D unclear. The V and J ends lost 5 bases and 6 bases respectively, with 13 bases between them. The length of the CDR3 is 13 residues. CDR3 region: CASSRSQVHGYTF. The CDR3 coding sequence is TGTGCCAGCAGTCGAAGCCAAGTCCATGGCTACACCTTC.

The table lists this clonotype with a few counts. The genes are TRBV5-5 and TRBJ2-3, with D possibly matching TRBD1 (6 bases). The CDR3 totals 14 residues. Trimming removed 1 base at V and 4 bases at J, with 10 bases between. Per germline, CDR1 SGHKS and CDR2 YYEKEE (reference sequence). In DNA, the CDR3 is TGTGCCAGCAGCTTGCTGGCAGGGGCAGATACGCAGTATTTT. This codes for CASSLLAGADTQYF. Full variable domain (outside the CDR3, taken from reference TRBV5-5 and TRBJ2-3): DAGVTQSPTHLIKTRGQQVTLRCSPISGHKSVSWYQQVLGQGPQFIFQYYEKEERGRGNFPDRFSARQFPNYSSELNVNALLLGDSALYLCASSLLAGADTQYFGPGTRLTVL.

This clonotype was picked up a small number of times. This sequence joins TRBV5-1 and TRBJ2-1; D might be TRBD1 or TRBD2, each matching 6 bases. The germline gives CDR1 SGHRS, CDR2 YFSETQ. The CDR3 is 14 residues long. Trimming pared 2 bases from V and 9 bases from J, leaving 15 bases between. CDR3 residues: CASSLRSGEVEQFF. In DNA, the CDR3 is TGCGCCAGCAGCTTAAGGTCAGGGGAGGTTGAGCAGTTCTTC.

This clonotype occurred a few times. The chain couples TRBV15 to TRBJ2-3, with D perhaps TRBD1 (5 bases). Germline V gives CDR1 LNHNV, CDR2 YYDKDF (reference sequence). This CDR3 spans 15 amino acids. Trimming pared 2 bases from V and 2 bases from J, leaving 11 bases between. The CDR3 coding sequence is TGTGCCACCAGCAGATCCGTGACAGCCACAGATACGCAGTATTTT. This sequence encodes CATSRSVTATDTQYF.

This clonotype showed up just a few times. The J gene is TRBJ2-5, the V gene TRBV27; possible D gene TRBD1, 5 bases. Gene TRBJ2-7 matches the end of the DNA better, so the J call may be wrong. Germline V CDR1 and CDR2: MNHEY, SMNVEV (reference sequence). The CDR3 sequence is 15 residues long. The CDR3 protein is CASSLGRGHPYEQYF. The DNA for the CDR3 is TGTGCCAGCAGTTTAGGAAGAGGACACCCCTACGAGCAGTACTTC.

The V gene is TRBV20-1, the J gene TRBJ2-5, with unresolved D. The CDR3 runs to 14 residues. Per the germline V gene, CDR1 is DFQATT and CDR2 is SNEGSKA (reference sequence). V was shortened by 1 base and J by 4 bases, with 13 bases between the two germline ends. CDR3 nucleotides: TGCAGTGCTAGAGCTTTGGGCATGGGAGAGACCCAGTACTTC. It yields the protein CSARALGMGETQYF.